Following are 8 T cell receptor beta chains from one sample sequenced in a study of CD8+ T cells in alopecia areata. Treatment meaning: oral pan-JAK inhibitor, 5-10 mg twice daily. Extracted RNA was reverse transcribed, and the resulting cDNA served as sequencing template. Profiled with immunoSEQ multiplex PCR; TCRdb holds only in-frame clones, not every one. The sample has about 210,000 clones, 66% seen once; the top ten hold approximately 1.2%. The source was CD4+ T cells sorted from blood, collected at roughly week 45, from a patient treated with tofacitinib. All receptors come from a human donor with alopecia areata.

The chain employs TRBV28 and TRBJ2-1; D is uncertain. Trimming took off 5 bases at V and 10 bases at J, with 12 bases between the two ends. The CDR3 is 12 amino acids. Looked up from germline, CDR1 is MDHEN and CDR2 is SYDVKM. The CDR3 DNA is TGTGCCAGCAGTCCGGGTCTCAGGGAGCAGTTCTTC. Encoded protein: CASSPGLREQFF.

In this sample, this clone turned up a few times. The chain carries TRBV6-5 and TRBJ1-1; D is unresolved. The CDR3 is made up of 14 amino acids. The V and J ends lost 2 bases and 1 base respectively, with 8 bases between them. Germline loops: CDR1 MNHEY, CDR2 SVGAGI. CDR3 in amino acids: CASSYAQQNTEAFF. The CDR3, as DNA: TGTGCCAGCAGTTACGCCCAGCAGAACACTGAAGCTTTCTTT.

This chain connects TRBV30 to TRBJ1-5; D uncertain. Germline V gene sequence: CDR1 GTSNPN, CDR2 SVGIG (reference sequence). The CDR3 has 12 residues. Trimming shortened V by 1 base and J by 9 bases, and 10 bases separated the two germline ends. The chain's CDR3 is CAWSDPLGPQHF. CDR3 DNA sequence: TGTGCCTGGAGTGACCCTTTGGGGCCCCAGCATTTT.

The rearrangement links TRBV5-6 to TRBJ2-2; D is unclear. CDR3 size: 14 residues. V was clipped by 4 bases and J by 2 bases, with 9 bases between them. Germline V CDR1 and CDR2: SGHDT, YYEEEE. CDR3 sequence reads: CASSLDLNTGELFF. Here the CDR3 DNA reads TGTGCCAGCAGCCTTGACCTAAACACCGGGGAGCTGTTTTTT. The complete variable domain, with remaining parts taken from reference TRBV5-6 and TRBJ2-2, reads DAGVTQSPTHLIKTRGQQVTLRCSPKSGHDTVSWYQQALGQGPQFIFQYYEEEERQRGNFPDRFSGHQFPNYSSELNVNALLLGDSALYLCASSLDLNTGELFFGEGSRLTVL.

The V call is TRBV10-3, the J call TRBJ2-5; 8 bases agree with TRBD1. After removal of 5 bases from V and 3 bases from J, the junction contained 5 bases not matched to a gene. The CDR3 has 14 amino acids. The germline CDR1 and CDR2 sequences are ENHRY and SYGVKD. Written as DNA, the CDR3 is TGTGCCATCAGTCTGACAGGGGCCGAAGAGACCCAGTACTTC. It translates to CAISLTGAEETQYF.

The V gene is TRBV27, the J gene TRBJ1-5; D gene uncertain. There are 14 residues in the CDR3. V lost 4 bases, J lost 0 bases, and 7 bases lay in between. CDR1 is MNHEY, CDR2 SMNVEV, per germline (reference sequence). CDR3 in DNA: TGTGCCAGCAGTTGGGAATATAGCAATCAGCCCCAGCATTTT. Translated, it gives CASSWEYSNQPQHF.

This clone showed up just once. The DNA of the CDR3 is TGTGCCAGCAGCCAACTCGGGGGGCAGCCCCAGCATTTT. This translates into CASSQLGGQPQHF. The V gene is TRBV7-6, the J gene TRBJ1-5; a possible D gene is TRBD1 (5 bases). Germline CDR1 and CDR2: SGHVS and FNYEAQ. The CDR3 sequence is 13 residues long. Deletions cut 5 bases from V and 7 bases from J, with 12 bases between.

This clone was counted a single time. This chain uses TRBV28 with TRBJ1-2, with D perhaps matching TRBD1 (6 bases). This CDR3 has 15 residues. The germline V and J ends were trimmed by 5 bases and 4 bases, with 17 bases remaining between them. Germline V CDR1 and CDR2: MDHEN, SYDVKM. In nucleotides, the CDR3 is TGTGCCAGCAGTGGGTTGACAGGAGAATTCTATGGCTACACCTTC. It is translated as CASSGLTGEFYGYTF.